A single sample gave rise to the 29 T cell receptor beta chains below, sequenced in a study of type 1 regulatory T cells. TCRdb independently ran MiXCR on the reads; one entry per CDR3 protein. The profile shows under 75,000 distinct CDR3 sequences, under 25% of them singletons. Study-wide results and limits: Compared with non-type 1 regulatory T cells, type 1 regulatory T cells showed a more restricted TCR repertoire.

What these receptors recognize is not known. Sequencing was carried out using cultured type 1 regulatory T (Tr1) cells, either the whole culture or a sorted fraction (not recorded which). These receptor sequences come from a human donor in good health.

This clonotype was seen only a few times. The chain couples TRBV20-1 to TRBJ2-5; possible D gene TRBD2, 5 bases. Germline V gene data show CDR1 as DFQATT and CDR2 as SNEGSKA (reference sequence). V gave up 4 bases and J gave up 5 bases, with 8 bases separating them. This CDR3 is 11 amino acids long. The CDR3 loop is CSATSLETQYF. The CDR3 DNA sequence: TGCAGTGCTACTAGCTTGGAGACCCAGTACTTC.

This clonotype was found a few times. The rearrangement links TRBV4-2 to TRBJ2-3; D may be TRBD2 (5 bases). CDR1 is LGHNA and CDR2 is YNFKEQ in the germline V gene. This CDR3 is built from 16 residues. The V end was cut by 4 bases, the J end by 0 bases, with 14 bases between. The CDR3 nucleotides are TGTGCCAGCAGCCCTGATACCGCGGGTAGCACAGATACGCAGTATTTT. This translates into CASSPDTAGSTDTQYF.

This clonotype was found many times. The V and J genes are TRBV6-5 and TRBJ2-7, with a possible D match to TRBD2 (6 bases). CDR3 length: 12 residues. In germline, CDR1 is MNHEY, CDR2 SVGAGI. The V and J ends lost 10 bases and 5 bases respectively, with 15 bases between them. The CDR3 nucleotides read TGTGCCACCAGAACGGGAGTGAACGAGCAGTACTTC. Amino acids: CATRTGVNEQYF.

The J gene is TRBJ1-1, the V gene TRBV29-1, with TRBD1 as a possible D gene (5 bases). CDR1 is SQVTM and CDR2 is ANQGSEA in the germline V gene. The ends were cut back, 7 bases at V and 3 bases at J, with 15 bases in the middle. The CDR3 covers 13 residues. The CDR3 region is CSASRRGDTEAFF. The CDR3, as DNA: TGCAGCGCCTCAAGACGGGGCGACACTGAAGCTTTCTTT. The whole variable domain, remainder taken from reference TRBV29-1 and TRBJ1-1, is SAVISQKPSRDICQRGTSLTIQCQVDSQVTMMFWYRQQPGQSLTLIATANQGSEATYESGFVIDKFPISRPNLTFSTLTVSNMSPEDSSIYLCSASRRGDTEAFFGQGTRLTVV.

The chain is built from TRBV5-1 and TRBJ2-7; D is ambiguous. This CDR3 is 15 amino acids long. The germline V gene has CDR1 SGHRS and CDR2 YFSETQ. The V end was cut by 4 bases, the J end by 0 bases, with 14 bases between. The CDR3 here is CASSLQPISSYEQYF. CDR3 nucleotides: TGCGCCAGCAGCCTACAACCTATCAGCTCCTACGAGCAGTACTTC.

The V gene is TRBV19, the J gene TRBJ2-1; tentatively, D is TRBD2 (5 bases). Germline assignment: CDR1 LNHDA and CDR2 SQIVND (reference sequence). Trimming cost V 5 bases and J 9 bases, with 11 bases left between them. This CDR3 is built from 12 residues. Here the CDR3 reads CASSVMGSEQFF. The CDR3 region has the DNA TGTGCCAGTAGTGTCATGGGGAGTGAGCAGTTCTTC.

This chain joins TRBV7-8 and TRBJ1-6; maybe TRBD1 (5 bases). The CDR3 spans 16 residues. CDR1 and CDR2 from the germline V gene are SGHVS and FQNEAQ. V was pared by 1 base and J by 10 bases, with 17 bases between. For the CDR3, the DNA is TGTGCCAGCAGCTTAGTTGATGCGGGGGGATTCTCACCCCTCCACTTT. Translated: CASSLVDAGGFSPLHF.

This clonotype occurred many times. V is TRBV12-3 or TRBV12-4 and J is TRBJ1-5, with D unclear. The CDR3 has 15 amino acids. Trimming removed 1 base at V and 6 bases at J, with 13 bases between. In nucleotides, the CDR3 is TGTGCCAGCAGTTTAGTTGGGTCACCCACTCAGCCCCAGCATTTT. This codes for CASSLVGSPTQPQHF.

Only a few counts were recorded for this clonotype. The chain has TRBV30 and TRBJ2-5; D not resolved. CDR3 size: 13 residues. CDR1 is GTSNPN, CDR2 SVGIG, per germline (reference sequence). The V end lost 0 bases, the J end lost 2 bases, and 7 bases lay between the germline ends. The CDR3 DNA follows: TGTGCCTGGAGTGTAAGGTCTCAAGAGACCCAGTACTTC. Translated, it gives CAWSVRSQETQYF.

In this sample, this clonotype turned up many times. The rearrangement uses TRBV20-1 and TRBJ2-3; 15 nucleotides line up with TRBD2. The ends lost 4 bases at V and 5 bases at J; junction bases unmatched: 4. CDR3 length equals 15 residues. Germline assignment: CDR1 DFQATT and CDR2 SNEGSKA (reference sequence). As DNA, the CDR3 is TGCAGTGCTACCGGGACTAGCGGGAGGAAAGATACGCAGTATTTT. Translation gives CSATGTSGRKDTQYF.

This clonotype has a single count. V is TRBV2 and J is TRBJ1-5; D possibly corresponds to TRBD1 (5 bases). The germline CDR1 and CDR2 sequences are SNHLY and FYNNEI. Trimming shortened V by 4 bases and J by 3 bases, and 19 bases separated the two germline ends. CDR3 length equals 17 residues. The CDR3 sequence is CASSGNHRTYLNQPQHF. CDR3 DNA: TGTGCCAGCAGTGGGAACCACAGGACCTACCTCAATCAGCCCCAGCATTTT.

The CDR3 is CASSPTNYGYTF. CDR3 coding DNA: TGTGCCAGCTCACCAACAAACTATGGCTACACCTTC. V usage is TRBV18 and J usage is TRBJ1-2; D remains ambiguous. Germline CDR1 and CDR2: KGHSH and LQKENI. The CDR3 spans 12 residues. Deletions cut 2 bases from V and 2 bases from J, with 3 bases between.

This clonotype was observed a few times. The chain links TRBV2 to TRBJ2-2; possible D gene TRBD1, 6 bases. The V gene's germline CDR1 is SNHLY and CDR2 FYNNEI. Trimming took 5 bases from V and 1 from J, leaving 8 bases between them. This CDR3 is built from 14 residues. The CDR3 bases are TGTGCCAGCAGTACAGGGTTGAACACCGGGGAGCTGTTTTTT. This gives the protein CASSTGLNTGELFF.

The chain combines TRBV12-3 or TRBV12-4 with TRBJ2-3; D is unclear. The CDR3 runs to 16 residues. V lost 3 bases, J lost 1 base, and 14 bases lay in between. CDR3 sequence (DNA): TGTGCCAGCAGTTTTCAGGCGAACATAGGCACAGATACGCAGTATTTT. It is translated as CASSFQANIGTDTQYF.

This clonotype was counted once. The rearrangement links TRBV29-1 to TRBJ2-4; 8 bases line up with TRBD2. The CDR3 consists of 13 residues. Trimming took 2 bases from V and 6 from J; bases not matched to a gene: 3. Germline V CDR1 and CDR2: SQVTM, ANQGSEA. Written as DNA, the CDR3 is TGCAGCGTTGAAACTAGCGGTGGAAACATTCAGTACTTC. Its translation is CSVETSGGNIQYF.

This rearrangement joins TRBV29-1 to TRBJ2-5; D might be TRBD1 (5 bases). The V and J ends lost 0 bases and 5 bases respectively, with 10 bases between them. Germline assignment: CDR1 SQVTM and CDR2 ANQGSEA. The CDR3 runs 13 residues. For the CDR3, the DNA is TGCAGCGTTGAAGATCAGGGTGTGGAGACCCAGTACTTC. Translating gives CSVEDQGVETQYF.

The V gene is TRBV5-1, the J gene TRBJ2-6, with 7 nucleotides matching TRBD1. The trim removed 5 bases at V and 9 bases at J, leaving 8 bases unmatched. The CDR3 loop spans 14 amino acids. Germline V lookup: CDR1 SGHRS, CDR2 YFSETQ. The CDR3 DNA follows: TGCGCCAGCAGACCGACAGGGAAGGACAACGTCCTGACTTTC. Encoded protein: CASRPTGKDNVLTF.

This clonotype was counted between two and nine times. The CDR3 bases are TGCGCCAGCAGCCAGACTAGCAGCTCTAGCACAGATACGCAGTATTTT. It is translated as CASSQTSSSSTDTQYF. This chain connects TRBV4-1 to TRBJ2-3; TRBD2 matches at 7 bases. Germline CDR1 MGHRA, CDR2 YSYEKL. J gave up 0 bases and V 3 bases, and 6 bases lay outside the gene matches. This CDR3 region has 16 residues.

This chain links TRBV5-1 with TRBJ1-3; no firm D call. CDR1 and CDR2 (germline): SGHRS, YFSETQ. This CDR3 has 14 amino acids. Between the trimmed V and J ends, which lost 6 bases and 0 bases, there was a span of 10 bases. The CDR3 DNA reads as TGCGCCAGCAAGAGAGAGTACTCTGGAAACACCATATATTTT. It specifies CASKREYSGNTIYF.

This sequence joins TRBV6-2 or TRBV6-3 and TRBJ1-1; D remains ambiguous. In germline, CDR1 is MNHEY, CDR2 SVGEGT. The CDR3 spans 14 residues. Trimming removed 2 bases from V and 4 bases from J, with 11 bases in between. CDR3 DNA: TGTGCCAGCAGTTACGGTTCCCTCGGCACTGAAGCTTTCTTT. As protein: CASSYGSLGTEAFF.

The V and J genes are TRBV20-1 and TRBJ2-7; TRBD1 matches at 9 bases. The CDR3 covers 13 residues. Germline-derived CDR1 and CDR2 are DFQATT and SNEGSKA (reference sequence). The V and J ends lost 3 bases and 7 bases, in that order; junction bases with no gene match: 7. CDR3: CSASRTGVWEQYF. As DNA, the CDR3 is TGCAGTGCTAGTAGGACAGGGGTATGGGAGCAGTACTTC.

At least ten counts were recorded for this clonotype. V gene TRBV12-3 or TRBV12-4 combines with J gene TRBJ1-1; D gene unclear. The CDR3 runs 13 residues. The V end was cut by 5 bases, the J end by 11 bases, with 18 bases between. The CDR3 protein is CASSRPPASPAFF. The CDR3 coding sequence is TGTGCCAGCAGTCGGCCTCCTGCCTCTCCGGCTTTCTTT.

The chain employs TRBV5-1 and TRBJ1-6; D not certain. Trimming removed 5 bases from V and 6 bases from J, with 9 bases in between. Looked up from germline, CDR1 is SGHRS and CDR2 is YFSETQ. The CDR3 extends over 13 amino acids. This chain's CDR3 is CASRRESNSPLHF. The CDR3 nucleotides are TGCGCCAGCAGGCGGGAGAGTAATTCACCCCTCCACTTT.

The rearrangement joins TRBV6-4 to TRBJ2-1; TRBD2 is a possible D gene (7 bases). Trimming took off 5 bases at V and 9 bases at J, with 14 bases between the two ends. Germline V lookup: CDR1 MRHNA, CDR2 SNTAGT. There are 13 residues in the CDR3. DNA for the CDR3: TGTGCCAGCAGTAAACAGGGAGGGGGTGAGCAGTTCTTC. Translated, it gives CASSKQGGGEQFF.

The V gene is TRBV28, the J gene TRBJ1-5; no firm D call. Germline V CDR1 and CDR2: MDHEN, SYDVKM. With 5 bases removed from V and 8 bases from J, the gap between germline ends came to 10 bases. The CDR3 runs 12 residues. CDR3 amino acids: CASSPPFKPQHF. The CDR3 bases are TGTGCCAGCAGTCCCCCATTTAAGCCCCAGCATTTT.

The J gene is TRBJ2-5, the V gene TRBV27; 8 nucleotides align to TRBD2. The CDR3 has 12 amino acids. Germline V gives CDR1 MNHEY, CDR2 SMNVEV (reference sequence). J lost 4 bases, V lost 7 bases, and 2 bases had no gene match. The CDR3 region is CASKTSGETQYF. The CDR3 DNA reads TGTGCCAGCAAAACTAGCGGAGAGACCCAGTACTTC.

The gene calls are TRBV20-1 and TRBJ1-4; D is possibly TRBD1 (6 bases). Germline V gene sequence: CDR1 DFQATT, CDR2 SNEGSKA (reference sequence). V was cut by 7 bases and J by 3 bases, with 12 bases left in between. The CDR3 is 13 amino acids. The DNA for the CDR3 is TGCAGTGGCAGGGGCGTGGCTAATGAAAAACTGTTTTTT. This sequence encodes CSGRGVANEKLFF.

This clonotype has only a few counts. The V call is TRBV27, the J call TRBJ2-6; 8 nucleotides line up with TRBD1. V lost 2 bases to trimming and J lost 2 bases; unmatched junction nucleotides: 8. Germline values: CDR1 MNHEY, CDR2 SMNVEV (reference sequence). The CDR3 extends over 18 amino acids. CDR3 nucleotide sequence: TGTGCCAGCAGTTTAAAGGGCAGGGGGCTTGCTGGGGCCAACGTCCTGACTTTC. This gives the protein CASSLKGRGLAGANVLTF.

This clonotype was picked up one time. This rearrangement joins TRBV2 to TRBJ2-7, with D uncertain. The CDR3 has 15 amino acids. CDR1 and CDR2 from the germline V gene are SNHLY and FYNNEI. V lost 4 bases to trimming and J lost 2 bases, with 15 bases between them. CDR3 residues: CASSVGLHETYEQYF. The CDR3 region has the DNA TGTGCCAGCAGTGTAGGCCTGCATGAAACCTACGAGCAGTACTTC. The variable domain in full, completed from reference TRBV2 and TRBJ2-7, reads EPEVTQTPSHQVTQMGQEVILRCVPISNHLYFYWYRQILGQKVEFLVSFYNNEISEKSEIFDDQFSVERPDGSNFTLKIRSTKLEDSAMYFCASSVGLHETYEQYFGPGTRLTVT.